Following are 21 T cell receptor beta chains from one sample sequenced in a study of blood T cell repertoires in COVID-19. TCRdb keeps only in-frame clones here, not all; method: immunoSEQ multiplex PCR. The repertoire includes approximately 180,000 clones, about 91% of them detected once, and approximately 2.1% sits in the top ten. Material for sequencing was PBMCs or T cells enriched from blood (not recorded which). These receptors all stem from a woman aged 40 to 50 with acute COVID-19.

The chain is built from TRBV5-4 and TRBJ2-4, with TRBD2 as a possible D gene (5 bases). Germline values: CDR1 SGHNT, CDR2 YYREEE (reference sequence). CDR3 length: 13 amino acids. V was cut by 0 bases and J by 15 bases, with 16 bases left in between. The CDR3 is CASSLDERETRYF. In nucleotides, the CDR3 is TGTGCCAGCAGCTTGGATGAGAGGGAGACGCGGTACTTC.

The chain has TRBV25-1 and TRBJ1-5, with D perhaps TRBD1 (6 bases). V lost 6 bases and J lost 0, with 9 bases in between. From germline, CDR1 is MGHDK and CDR2 SYGVNS. This CDR3 is 14 amino acids long. The CDR3 here is CASSETGSNQPQHF. DNA of the CDR3: TGTGCCAGCAGCGAGACAGGTAGCAATCAGCCCCAGCATTTT.

The V gene is TRBV6-5, the J gene TRBJ1-5, with D possibly being TRBD1 (6 bases). The ends were cut back, 6 bases at V and 3 bases at J, with 12 bases in the middle. Germline assignment: CDR1 MNHEY and CDR2 SVGAGI. The length of the CDR3 is 14 residues. The chain's CDR3 is CASRSGQHNQPQHF. In DNA, the CDR3 is TGTGCCAGCAGGTCAGGACAGCACAATCAGCCCCAGCATTTT.

The rearrangement uses TRBV5-6 and TRBJ1-1, with 8 nucleotides matching TRBD1. With V trimmed by 4 bases and J by 3 bases, 11 bases remained unmatched. The length of the CDR3 is 16 residues. CDR1 is SGHDT, CDR2 YYEEEE, per germline. CDR3 nucleotides: TGTGCCAGCAGCCCAACCGACAGGGGAGAGGACACTGAAGCTTTCTTT. It specifies CASSPTDRGEDTEAFF. Full variable domain (remainder filled in from reference TRBV5-6 and TRBJ1-1): DAGVTQSPTHLIKTRGQQVTLRCSPKSGHDTVSWYQQALGQGPQFIFQYYEEEERQRGNFPDRFSGHQFPNYSSELNVNALLLGDSALYLCASSPTDRGEDTEAFFGQGTRLTVV.

This clone is a singleton in its sample. The chain couples TRBV19 to TRBJ1-2; 7 bases line up with TRBD1. Per germline, CDR1 LNHDA and CDR2 SQIVND (reference sequence). J lost 6 bases, V lost 10 bases, and 5 bases had no gene match. The CDR3 has 11 residues. CDR3 DNA: TGTGCCACGGGACAGTCAGATGGCTACACCTTC. It translates to CATGQSDGYTF.

Concerning this clone itself: Other nucleotide sequences in the sample specify the same CDR3. This rearrangement joins TRBV9 to TRBJ2-3, with D possibly TRBD2 on 6 matching bases. Germline assignment: CDR1 SGDLS and CDR2 YYNGEE. The CDR3 runs to 15 residues. Trimming removed 0 bases at V and 1 base at J, with 9 bases between. The CDR3 region has the DNA TGTGCCAGCAGCGTAGGCGGGACTCGCACAGATACGCAGTATTTT. Translation: CASSVGGTRTDTQYF.

The V and J genes are TRBV4-1 and TRBJ1-2; D call uncertain. Looked up from germline, CDR1 is MGHRA and CDR2 is YSYEKL. Between the trimmed V and J ends, which lost 0 bases and 4 bases, there was a span of 12 bases. The CDR3 runs 15 residues. The CDR3 reads CASSQEMEGSYGYTF. The CDR3 nucleotides read TGCGCCAGCAGCCAAGAAATGGAGGGTAGCTATGGCTACACCTTC.

The chain combines TRBV3-1 (or the pseudogene TRBV3-2) with TRBJ2-5; TRBD2 aligns across 9 bases. This CDR3 has 16 residues. The V and J ends lost 4 bases and 5 bases, in that order; junction bases with no gene match: 11. From germline, CDR1 is LGHDT and CDR2 YNNKEL (reference sequence). As DNA, the CDR3 is TGTGCCAGCAGCCGTCTATCATTGCGGGGGGGGGAGACCCAGTACTTC. Protein sequence: CASSRLSLRGGETQYF.

The rearrangement links TRBV18 to TRBJ1-5; unclear D gene. Germline V gene data show CDR1 as KGHSH and CDR2 as LQKENI. This CDR3 contains 13 residues. V lost 5 bases and J 1 base, leaving 6 bases between the germline ends. CDR3 DNA sequence: TGTGCCAGCTCAGAGGGAAGCAATCAGCCCCAGCATTTT. This encodes CASSEGSNQPQHF.

This chain uses TRBV28 with TRBJ1-5; 8 bases are shared with TRBD1. With 7 bases clipped from V and 7 bases from J, the junction kept 9 bases outside the gene matches. From germline, CDR1 is MDHEN and CDR2 SYDVKM. The CDR3 spans 14 residues. CDR3 DNA sequence: TGTGCCAGCACCCCAGGGGGCGTGAGGCAGCCCCAGCATTTT. It yields the protein CASTPGGVRQPQHF.

This clone appeared a single time. This sequence joins TRBV19 and TRBJ1-1; 8 nucleotides match TRBD1. This CDR3 contains 14 residues. Trimming took 6 bases from V and 0 from J; bases not matched to a gene: 3. Germline V gene sequence: CDR1 LNHDA, CDR2 SQIVND (reference sequence). The CDR3 region has the DNA TGTGCCAGTAGGACAGGGGCTCTGAACACTGAAGCTTTCTTT. Encoded protein: CASRTGALNTEAFF. Together with reference TRBV19 and TRBJ1-1, the CDR3 gives the full variable domain: DGGITQSPKYLFRKEGQNVTLSCEQNLNHDAMYWYRQDPGQGLRLIYYSQIVNDFQKGDIAEGYSVSREKKESFPLTVTSAQKNPTAFYLCASRTGALNTEAFFGQGTRLTVV.

The chain combines TRBV5-8 with TRBJ2-3, with TRBD1 matching 10 bases. After removal of 4 bases from V and 0 bases from J, the junction contained 5 bases not matched to a gene. Germline V gene data show CDR1 as SGHTS and CDR2 as YDEGEE. The CDR3 has 16 residues. The CDR3 DNA reads TGTGCCAGCAGCCCGGGGACAGGGGCTAGCACAGATACGCAGTATTTT. Translating gives CASSPGTGASTDTQYF. The variable domain in full, completed from reference TRBV5-8 and TRBJ2-3, reads EAGVTQSPTHLIKTRGQQATLRCSPISGHTSVYWYQQALGLGLQFLLWYDEGEERNRGNFPPRFSGRQFPNYSSELNVNALELEDSALYLCASSPGTGASTDTQYFGPGTRLTVL.

This chain links TRBV27 with TRBJ1-1; D is possibly TRBD1 (5 bases). Germline values: CDR1 MNHEY, CDR2 SMNVEV (reference sequence). This CDR3 comprises 15 residues. Trimming took 0 bases from V and 3 from J, leaving 11 bases between them. CDR3 loop: CASSLSATGDTEAFF. The CDR3 coding sequence is TGTGCCAGCAGTTTATCGGCCACGGGGGACACTGAAGCTTTCTTT.

The rearrangement joins TRBV19 to TRBJ1-2, with 9 bases that match TRBD1. Losses at the gene ends were 6 bases for V and 4 bases for J; bases not matched to a gene: 6. This CDR3 comprises 14 residues. Germline V CDR1 and CDR2: LNHDA, SQIVND (reference sequence). The CDR3 DNA reads TGTGCCAGTAGCAGGACAGGGGAGCCCTATGGCTACACCTTC. This gives the protein CASSRTGEPYGYTF.

This clone was counted a single time. The V call is TRBV11-2, the J call TRBJ1-1; D not certain. Trimming pared 6 bases from V and 0 bases from J, leaving 5 bases between. CDR3 length: 12 amino acids. The germline CDR1 and CDR2 sequences are SGHAT and FQNNGV. CDR3 protein: CASRRLNTEAFF. In DNA form, the CDR3 reads TGTGCCAGCAGGCGGTTGAACACTGAAGCTTTCTTT. The whole variable domain, filled in from reference TRBV11-2 and TRBJ1-1, reads EAGVAQSPRYKIIEKRQSVAFWCNPISGHATLYWYQQILGQGPKLLIQFQNNGVVDDSQLPKDRFSAERLKGVDSTLKIQPAKLEDSAVYLCASRRLNTEAFFGQGTRLTVV.

This clone was detected only once. The chain carries TRBV5-1 and TRBJ1-1; D may be TRBD1 (5 bases). V was clipped by 0 bases and J by 1 base, with 13 bases between them. This CDR3 has 16 amino acids. Germline CDR1 reads SGHRS; CDR2 reads YFSETQ. This chain's CDR3 is CASSLALGGANTEAFF. CDR3 in DNA: TGCGCCAGCAGCTTGGCGTTGGGGGGAGCGAACACTGAAGCTTTCTTT.

The chain is built from TRBV2 and TRBJ2-7; D is perhaps TRBD1 (6 bases). Germline V gene data show CDR1 as SNHLY and CDR2 as FYNNEI. The CDR3 totals 14 residues. With 5 bases removed from V and 3 bases from J, the gap between germline ends came to 14 bases. CDR3 nucleotide sequence: TGTGCCAGCAGTATCCACGGGACATTCTACGAGCAGTACTTC. As protein: CASSIHGTFYEQYF.

The chain joins TRBV9 to TRBJ2-1; 13 nucleotides agree with TRBD2. CDR3 length equals 16 residues. The junction had 3 bases not matched to a gene; V was cut back by 2 bases and J by 4 bases. CDR1 SGDLS and CDR2 YYNGEE come from the germline V gene. CDR3 sequence (DNA): TGTGCCAGCAGCGTCGGGACTAGCGGGATTTACAATGAGCAGTTCTTC. It is translated as CASSVGTSGIYNEQFF.

The chain employs TRBV11-2 and TRBJ2-1; 12 bases align to TRBD1. Germline CDR1 is SGHAT and CDR2 is FQNNGV. The CDR3 has 13 residues. The V gene end was trimmed by 5 bases and the J gene end by 9 bases; junction bases not matched to a gene: 2. The CDR3 is CASSLGQGAEQFF. As DNA, the CDR3 is TGTGCCAGCAGCCTGGGACAGGGGGCTGAGCAGTTCTTC.

The V and J genes are TRBV19 and TRBJ1-6; D is unclear. The CDR3 loop spans 15 amino acids. The V end lost 3 bases, the J end lost 9 bases, and 15 bases lay between the germline ends. The V gene's germline CDR1 is LNHDA and CDR2 SQIVND (reference sequence). The CDR3 loop reads CASSIGIARSSPLHF. The CDR3 DNA is TGTGCCAGTAGTATCGGGATTGCCCGGTCTTCACCCCTCCACTTT.

J is TRBJ2-1 and V is TRBV5-1, with 8 bases that match TRBD2. Germline V CDR1 and CDR2: SGHRS, YFSETQ. The CDR3 consists of 15 residues. The V and J ends lost 6 bases and 3 bases, in that order; junction bases with no gene match: 8. The CDR3 is CASNVGLAVYNEQFF. The CDR3 region has the DNA TGCGCCAGCAACGTTGGACTAGCAGTCTACAATGAGCAGTTCTTC.